This T cell receptor (beta chain) originates from a study of blood T cell repertoires in COVID-19. The wider study: Both acute and convalescent COVID-19 samples were obtained from the United States, Italy and Spain. PBMCs, B-cell-depleted T cells, or T cells provided the cDNA or gDNA that made up the material.

In the original analysis: Reference gene primer amplification in the assay estimated nucleated cell counts. The assay was immunoSEQ multiplex PCR, and TCRdb's table has in-frame clones only and misses some. The V and J calls and clone size were taken over from that table, and D and trimming were inferred from the DNA. The sample lists under 300,000 clones, around 90% occurring once. CDR3 size: 16 residues. CDR1 SGHVS and CDR2 FNYEAQ come from the germline V gene. The V segment lost 5 bases and the J segment 8 bases; nucleotides outside the gene matches: 15. The clonotype originates from a woman aged 40 to 50 who had recovered from COVID-19. Sequenced: peripheral blood. The genes are TRBV7-6 and TRBJ2-1; 7 bases fit TRBD2. In nucleotides, the CDR3 is TGTGCCAGCAGCCCCAATGCGGCGGGAGTAGGCCATGAGCAGTTCTTC. Encoded protein: CASSPNAAGVGHEQFF.